This TCR beta chain appears in the sequencing data of a study of identical twins. Whole-study results and caveats: Recombination models fit unrelated individuals' TCR alpha sharing but underestimated twins'. Possibly, invariant MAIT and iNKT cells partly confounded zero-insertion analyses. Twin pairs had excess sharing that was weaker in beta out-of-frame sequences. The authors drew conclusions from cross-sectional statistical analysis rather than following the same donors.

TCRdb reanalysed the 5' RACE reads using MiXCR and keeps one entry per CDR3 protein. The sample records some 500,000 distinct CDR3 sequences, about 13% being singletons. This CDR3 contains 18 residues. With V trimmed by 3 bases and J by 2 bases, 9 bases remained unmatched. Looked up from germline, CDR1 is MNHEY and CDR2 is SMNVEV (reference sequence). Worth noting for this clonotype: Its antigen is currently unknown.

The same specimen was also included in a second study, on yellow fever vaccine responses in identical twins.

The sequence was obtained from a woman aged 18-35 years in good health. Sequenced: CD4+ T cells sorted from blood. The chain couples TRBV27 to TRBJ2-3; 12 nucleotides align to TRBD2. The CDR3 nucleotides are TGTGCCAGCAGTTTTGGGCTAGCGGGAGGGCGGGACACAGATACGCAGTATTTT. Its translation: CASSFGLAGGRDTDTQYF.